This T cell receptor beta chain was identified during a study of shared clonotypes between healthy human individuals. The unsorted PBMC sample used ten immunoSEQ deep assay plates. The table came from immunoSEQ multiplex PCR; TCRdb's copy has only in-frame clones and leaves some out. The data show about half a million clones, around four fifths seen once. There were only Caucasian adults among the donors, and all lived in Nashville, Tennessee. Trimming left V 1 base short and J 5 bases short, with 5 bases between. CDR1 and CDR2 from the germline V gene are SGHAT and FQNNGV. CDR3 size: 12 residues. The J gene is TRBJ2-5, the V gene TRBV11-2; no clear D. This TCR derives from a woman aged 40 to 50 in good health. Some clones in this sample may be carry-over from other donors' samples. The sample was PBMCs. The CDR3 DNA reads as TGTGCCAGCAGCTTAGCACGGGAGACCCAGTACTTC. This codes for CASSLARETQYF.